Following are 9 T cell receptor beta chains from one sample sequenced in a study of blood T cell repertoires in COVID-19. Using immunoSEQ multiplex PCR, the repertoire was profiled, and TCRdb retains in-frame clones only, with some absent. The profile shows roughly 290,000 clones, approximately 86% of them singletons. The sequencing sample was made of peripheral blood. The receptor set was obtained from a woman aged 50 to 60 with active or convalescent COVID-19.

Turning to this clone: An end of the junction differs from the germline gene, which may be a read error. The chain has TRBV18 and TRBJ2-6; 8 bases map to TRBD2. CDR3 size: 21 residues. Germline-derived CDR1 and CDR2 are KGHSH and LQKENI. The CDR3 loop reads CATTTTLKPPGGVTGANVLTF. The CDR3 DNA follows: TGCGCCACCACCACAACCCTAAAACCCCCCGGGGGGGTAACTGGGGCCAACGTCCTGACTTTC.

The chain couples TRBV2 to TRBJ1-5; TRBD1 agrees at 10 bases. CDR3 length: 14 amino acids. CDR1 SNHLY and CDR2 FYNNEI come from the germline V gene. The trim removed 6 bases at V and 8 bases at J, leaving 7 bases unmatched. This chain's CDR3 is CASSRDRGGEPQHF. The CDR3 DNA follows: TGTGCCAGCAGCCGGGACAGGGGAGGTGAGCCCCAGCATTTT. Looking up the rest from reference TRBV2 and TRBJ1-5 gives the full variable domain: EPEVTQTPSHQVTQMGQEVILRCVPISNHLYFYWYRQILGQKVEFLVSFYNNEISEKSEIFDDQFSVERPDGSNFTLKIRSTKLEDSAMYFCASSRDRGGEPQHFGDGTRLSIL.

The chain employs TRBV18 and TRBJ1-3; the D gene is possibly TRBD1 (5 bases). Germline V lookup: CDR1 KGHSH, CDR2 LQKENI. The V and J ends lost 6 bases and 0 bases respectively, with 15 bases between them. There are 16 residues in the CDR3. CDR3 DNA sequence: TGTGCCAGCTCGCCGGGACTTCCGAGCTCTGGAAACACCATATATTTT. Its protein product is CASSPGLPSSGNTIYF.

This clone was recorded once. V usage is TRBV19 and J usage is TRBJ1-6, with TRBD1 as a possible D gene (5 bases). The V and J ends lost 3 bases and 10 bases respectively, with 13 bases between them. Germline loops: CDR1 LNHDA, CDR2 SQIVND (reference sequence). This CDR3 is 14 amino acids long. The CDR3 nucleotides are TGTGCCAGTAGTATGGAGGGGCGCCAATCACCCCTCCACTTT. This sequence encodes CASSMEGRQSPLHF.

V and J are TRBV4-2 and TRBJ2-2; 10 nucleotides align to TRBD2. V was pared by 4 bases and J by 4 bases, with 6 bases of the junction left unmatched. Germline V gene lookup returns CDR1 LGHNA and CDR2 YNFKEQ. This CDR3 comprises 16 residues. The CDR3 bases are TGTGCCAGCAGCCCGTCCGGGACTAGCGCCACCGGGGAGCTGTTTTTT. Translation: CASSPSGTSATGELFF.

This chain joins TRBV23-1 and TRBJ2-5; 9 positions match TRBD2. TRBV23-1 is assigned to the ORF class and has an uncertain function. J was trimmed by 0 bases and V by 0 bases; bases with no gene match: 2. This CDR3 has 16 amino acids. The CDR3 reads CASSQSASGDQETQYF. DNA of the CDR3: TGCGCCAGCAGTCAATCGGCTAGCGGGGACCAAGAGACCCAGTACTTC.

This sequence joins TRBV10-3 and TRBJ1-5; a weak D match, TRBD1 (5 bases). Looked up from germline, CDR1 is ENHRY and CDR2 is SYGVKD. The CDR3 runs 14 residues. V shed 4 bases and J shed 6 bases, with 13 bases lying between them. The CDR3 DNA reads as TGTGCCATCAGTGGATCGGGGGGGGGTCAGCCCCAGCATTTT. The encoded protein is CAISGSGGGQPQHF.

The V and J genes are TRBV28 and TRBJ2-7, with TRBD1 as a possible D gene (5 bases). CDR1 is MDHEN, CDR2 SYDVKM, per germline. The germline V and J ends were trimmed by 6 bases and 5 bases, with 14 bases remaining between them. This CDR3 has 13 residues. The chain's CDR3 is CASRAPAGNEQYF. The CDR3 DNA reads as TGTGCCAGCAGAGCCCCGGCAGGGAACGAGCAGTACTTC. Using reference TRBV28 and TRBJ2-7 for the parts outside the CDR3, the full variable domain is DVKVTQSSRYLVKRTGEKVFLECVQDMDHENMFWYRQDPGLGLRLIYFSYDVKMKEKGDIPEGYSVSREKKERFSLILESASTNQTSMYLCASRAPAGNEQYFGPGTRLTVT.

This chain connects TRBV7-6 to TRBJ2-5, with TRBD2 matching 9 bases. This CDR3 comprises 15 residues. Germline lookup yields CDR1 SGHVS and CDR2 FNYEAQ. With 3 bases clipped from V and 3 bases from J, the junction kept 5 bases outside the gene matches. CDR3 sequence (DNA): TGTGCCAGCAGCTTTGGGATAGCGGGAGAAGAGACCCAGTACTTC. It codes for CASSFGIAGEETQYF.